This T cell receptor (beta chain) was captured by sequencing in a study of T cells in localized non-small cell lung cancer. Points from the study as a whole: Peak T cell clonality was found in uninvolved adjacent lung, exceeding tumor. Greater blood T cell density accompanied longer overall survival.

The method was immunoSEQ multiplex PCR; TCRdb's version includes in-frame clones alone and lacks a portion of them. Of under 45,000 clones in the sample, around 83% are singletons; the top ten hold roughly 8.5%. Germline V gene lookup returns CDR1 GTSNPN and CDR2 SVGIG (reference sequence). Trimming took off 2 bases at V and 0 bases at J, with 12 bases between the two ends. CDR3 length: 15 amino acids. To note about this clone: Its specificity is not known.

The starting material was PBMCs, obtained before any cancer treatment. The V and J genes are TRBV30 and TRBJ2-3; D is perhaps TRBD2 (7 bases). This receptor was taken from a man between 40 and 70 years old with stage II lung adenocarcinoma. This CDR3 is CAWSRGGLSTDTQYF. CDR3 bases: TGTGCCTGGAGTCGCGGGGGCCTTAGCACAGATACGCAGTATTTT.